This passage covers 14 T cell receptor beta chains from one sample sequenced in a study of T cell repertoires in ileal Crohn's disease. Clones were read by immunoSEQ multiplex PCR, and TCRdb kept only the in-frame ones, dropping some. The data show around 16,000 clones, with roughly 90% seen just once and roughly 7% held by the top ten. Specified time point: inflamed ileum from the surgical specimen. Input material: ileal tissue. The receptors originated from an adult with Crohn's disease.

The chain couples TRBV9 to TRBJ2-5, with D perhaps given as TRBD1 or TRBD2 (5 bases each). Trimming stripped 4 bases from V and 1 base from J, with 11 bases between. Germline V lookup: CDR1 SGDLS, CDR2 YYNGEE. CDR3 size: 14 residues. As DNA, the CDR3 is TGTGCCAGCAGCCTGGGACCGTCCCAAGAGACCCAGTACTTC. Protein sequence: CASSLGPSQETQYF.

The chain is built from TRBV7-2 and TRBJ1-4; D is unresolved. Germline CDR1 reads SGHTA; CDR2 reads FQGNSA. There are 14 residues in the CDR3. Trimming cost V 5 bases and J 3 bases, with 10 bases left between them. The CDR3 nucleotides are TGTGCCAGCAGCCAAGGCGGGTCTAATGAAAAACTGTTTTTT. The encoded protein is CASSQGGSNEKLFF.

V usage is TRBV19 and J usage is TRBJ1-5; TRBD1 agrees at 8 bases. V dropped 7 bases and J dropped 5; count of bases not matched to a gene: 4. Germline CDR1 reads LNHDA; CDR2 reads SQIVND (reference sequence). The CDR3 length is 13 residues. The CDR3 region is CASTTDRDQPQHF. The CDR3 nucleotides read TGTGCCAGTACCACGGACAGGGATCAGCCCCAGCATTTT.

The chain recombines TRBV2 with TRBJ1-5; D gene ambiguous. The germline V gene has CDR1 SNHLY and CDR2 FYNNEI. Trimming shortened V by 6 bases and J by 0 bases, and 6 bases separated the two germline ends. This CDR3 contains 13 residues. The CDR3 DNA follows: TGTGCCAGCAGGGTGTCTAGCAATCAGCCCCAGCATTTT. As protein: CASRVSSNQPQHF.

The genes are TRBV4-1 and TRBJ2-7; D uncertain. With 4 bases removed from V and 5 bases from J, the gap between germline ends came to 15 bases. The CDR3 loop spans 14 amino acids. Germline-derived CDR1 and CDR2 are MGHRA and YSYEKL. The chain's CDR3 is CASSLSRSYDEQYF. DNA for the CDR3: TGCGCCAGCAGCCTATCTAGATCCTACGACGAGCAGTACTTC.

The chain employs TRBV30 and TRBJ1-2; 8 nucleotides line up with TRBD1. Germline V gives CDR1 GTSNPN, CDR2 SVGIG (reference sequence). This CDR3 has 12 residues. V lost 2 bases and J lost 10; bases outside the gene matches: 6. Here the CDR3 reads CAWSPGQADYTF. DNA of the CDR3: TGTGCCTGGAGTCCGGGACAGGCTGACTACACCTTC.

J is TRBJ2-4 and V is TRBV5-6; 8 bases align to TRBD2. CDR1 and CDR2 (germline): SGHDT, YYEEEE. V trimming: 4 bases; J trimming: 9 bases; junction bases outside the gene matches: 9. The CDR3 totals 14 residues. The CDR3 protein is CASSPTAGGGIQYF. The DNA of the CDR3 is TGTGCCAGCAGCCCAACCGCGGGGGGCGGCATTCAGTACTTC.

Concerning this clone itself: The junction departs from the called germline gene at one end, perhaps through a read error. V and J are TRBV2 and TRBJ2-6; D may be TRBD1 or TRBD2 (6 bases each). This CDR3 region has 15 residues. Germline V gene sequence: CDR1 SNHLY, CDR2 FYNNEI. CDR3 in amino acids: CATPRGVSGANVLTF. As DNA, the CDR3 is TGTGCCACTCCGAGGGGGGTCTCTGGAGCCAACGTCCTGACTTTC.

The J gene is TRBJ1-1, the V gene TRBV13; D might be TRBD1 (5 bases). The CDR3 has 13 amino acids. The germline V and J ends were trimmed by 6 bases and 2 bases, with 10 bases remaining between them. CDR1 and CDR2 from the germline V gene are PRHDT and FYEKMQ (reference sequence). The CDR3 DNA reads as TGTGCCAGCAGGAGTAGGGGAAACACTGAAGCTTTCTTT. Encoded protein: CASRSRGNTEAFF.

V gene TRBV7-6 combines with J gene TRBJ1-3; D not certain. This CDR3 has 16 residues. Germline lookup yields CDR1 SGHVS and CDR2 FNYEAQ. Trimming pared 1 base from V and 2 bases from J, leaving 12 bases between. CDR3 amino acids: CASSLGVAGTGNTIYF. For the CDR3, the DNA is TGTGCCAGCAGCTTAGGGGTCGCGGGGACTGGAAACACCATATATTTT.

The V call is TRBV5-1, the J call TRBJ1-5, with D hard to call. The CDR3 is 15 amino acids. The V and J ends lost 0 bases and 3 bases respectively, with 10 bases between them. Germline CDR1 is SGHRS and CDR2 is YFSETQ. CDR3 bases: TGCGCCAGCAGCTTGGCTGGACGGGACAATCAGCCCCAGCATTTT. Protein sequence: CASSLAGRDNQPQHF.

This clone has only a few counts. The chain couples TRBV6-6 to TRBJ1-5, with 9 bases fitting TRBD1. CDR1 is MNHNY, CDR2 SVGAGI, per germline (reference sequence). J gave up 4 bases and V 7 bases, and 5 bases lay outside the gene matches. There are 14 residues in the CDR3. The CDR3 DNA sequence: TGTGCCAGCACCCGGACAGGGGAGAATCAGCCCCAGCATTTT. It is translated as CASTRTGENQPQHF.

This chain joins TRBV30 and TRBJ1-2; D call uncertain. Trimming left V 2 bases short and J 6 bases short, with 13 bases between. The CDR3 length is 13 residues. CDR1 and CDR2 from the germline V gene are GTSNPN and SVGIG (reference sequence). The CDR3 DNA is TGTGCCTGGAGTTACCGGCCACTACATGGCTACACCTTC. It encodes CAWSYRPLHGYTF.

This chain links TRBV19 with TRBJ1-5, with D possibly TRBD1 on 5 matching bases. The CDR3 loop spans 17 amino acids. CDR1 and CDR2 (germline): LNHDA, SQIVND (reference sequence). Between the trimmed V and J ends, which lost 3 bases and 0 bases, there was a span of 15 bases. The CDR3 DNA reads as TGTGCCAGTAGTATCGCCCGACAGATTAATAGCAATCAGCCCCAGCATTTT. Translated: CASSIARQINSNQPQHF. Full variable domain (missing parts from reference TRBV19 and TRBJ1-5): DGGITQSPKYLFRKEGQNVTLSCEQNLNHDAMYWYRQDPGQGLRLIYYSQIVNDFQKGDIAEGYSVSREKKESFPLTVTSAQKNPTAFYLCASSIARQINSNQPQHFGDGTRLSIL.